This T cell receptor beta chain originates from a study of T cells expressing NK-cell markers. With the 5' RACE reads reprocessed, TCRdb shows one record per CDR3 protein and no DNA. This repertoire includes some 410,000 distinct CDR3 sequences. The CDR3 runs to 12 residues. The germline V gene has CDR1 LNHNV and CDR2 YYDKDF (reference sequence). The sample taken for sequencing was blood T cells: a sorted CD56 or NKG2C T cell subset, CD4+ or CD8+ T cells, or bulk PBMC T cells (not recorded which). This clonotype originated in a woman aged 18-69 years in good health. V and J are TRBV15 and TRBJ2-1. The CDR3 spells CATSINHGEQFF.